This T cell receptor beta chain was found in a study of cytomegalovirus exposure and HLA in healthy donors. On the study more broadly: The platform used for the roughly 110 validation repertoires matched that of the 500 to 850 first-cohort repertoires, a later analysis reported.

Profiling relied on immunoSEQ multiplex PCR, and the TCRdb table lists in-frame clones only, not all of them. This table has 90,000 or so clones, around 96% appearing once. V was cut by 3 bases and J by 6 bases, with 20 bases left in between. The CDR3 runs to 15 residues. Germline CDR1 GTSNPN, CDR2 SVGIG (reference sequence). A single count supports this clone. The receptor's source is a man younger than 35 in good health and CMV-seronegative. The V call is TRBV30, the J call TRBJ2-5; D is possibly TRBD2 (6 bases). The sequenced material came from PBMCs. CDR3 nucleotide sequence: TGTGCCTGGAGCCCAGAGTTGCGGGACTTTAAGACCCAGTACTTC. Its translation: CAWSPELRDFKTQYF.